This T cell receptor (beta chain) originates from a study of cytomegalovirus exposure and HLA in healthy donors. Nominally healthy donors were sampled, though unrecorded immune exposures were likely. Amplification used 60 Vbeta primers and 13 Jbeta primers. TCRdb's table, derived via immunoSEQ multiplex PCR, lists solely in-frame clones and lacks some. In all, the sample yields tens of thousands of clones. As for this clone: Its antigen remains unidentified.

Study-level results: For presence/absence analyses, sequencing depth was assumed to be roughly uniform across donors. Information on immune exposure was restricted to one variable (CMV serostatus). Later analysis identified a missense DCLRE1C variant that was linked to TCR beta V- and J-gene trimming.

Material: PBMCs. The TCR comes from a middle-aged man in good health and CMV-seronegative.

The CDR3 sequence: CAWRQGGGALHF. The CDR3 region has the DNA TGTGCCTGGCGACAGGGCGGAGGGGCCCTCCACTTT. The rearrangement uses TRBV30 and TRBJ1-6; 7 bases map to TRBD1. Germline trimming cut 5 bases from V and 14 bases from J; bases unmatched to any gene: 9. The CDR3 runs to 12 residues. From germline, CDR1 is GTSNPN and CDR2 SVGIG (reference sequence).